In its sample, the clone carrying this T cell receptor (beta chain) was seen many times. What it recognizes is unknown. Construction of the TCR beta libraries employed iRepertoire HTBI primers in conjunction with Arm-PCR of CDR3 regions. Authors' data handling: Analysis of the samples identified 50 to 70 TRBV and over 13 TRBJ segments. TCRdb recomputed calls from the multiplex PCR reads with MiXCR, one row per CDR3 protein. The V and J calls shown here were made by TCRdb, not taken from the authors' results. Of 250,000 to 400,000 distinct CDR3 sequences listed, over 15% are singletons. This specimen comes from a study of regulatory T cells in long-lasting Graves disease. As for the study in general: Antithyroid drug intake by newly diagnosed Graves' patients had lasted under 3 months.

Study results and limitations: Persistent disease exhibited a predilection for TRBV28, TRBJ1-2 and TRBJ2-5. Persistent Graves' disease cases displayed lower TCR diversity than newly diagnosed ones.

Time point here: newly diagnosed GD, antithyroid drugs for less than 3 months. PBMC RNA served as the TCR library source. Germline CDR1 and CDR2: SNHLY and FYNNEI. The CDR3 contains 11 residues. Deletions cut 6 bases from V and 7 bases from J, with 4 bases between. This TCR was recovered from a female donor with Graves disease. The sample was peripheral blood mononuclear cells (PBMCs), taken at new diagnosis, from a patient treated with antithyroid drugs. The rearrangement joins TRBV2 to TRBJ1-6; the D is unclear. The CDR3 loop is CASSENSPLHF. The CDR3 DNA reads TGTGCCAGCAGCGAAAATTCACCCCTCCACTTT.